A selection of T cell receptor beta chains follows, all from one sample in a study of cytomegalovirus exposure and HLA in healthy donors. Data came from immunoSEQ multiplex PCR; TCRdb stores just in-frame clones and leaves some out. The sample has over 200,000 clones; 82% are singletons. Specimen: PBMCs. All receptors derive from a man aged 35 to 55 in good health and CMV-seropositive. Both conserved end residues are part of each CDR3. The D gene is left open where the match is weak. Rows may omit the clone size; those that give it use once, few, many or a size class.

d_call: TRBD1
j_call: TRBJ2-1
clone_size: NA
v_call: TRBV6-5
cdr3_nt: TGTGCCAGCACCTTCGACAGGGGTAACAATGAGCAGTTCTTC
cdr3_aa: CASTFDRGNNEQFF

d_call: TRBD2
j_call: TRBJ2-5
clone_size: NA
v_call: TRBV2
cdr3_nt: TGTGCCAGCAGTGTAACAGGGACTAGGGAGACCCAGTACTTC
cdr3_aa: CASSVTGTRETQYF

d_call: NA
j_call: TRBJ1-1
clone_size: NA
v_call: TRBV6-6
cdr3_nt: TGTGCCAGCACCTCCCCGGGGGGGAAGAACACTGAAGCTTTCTTT
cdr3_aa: CASTSPGGKNTEAFF

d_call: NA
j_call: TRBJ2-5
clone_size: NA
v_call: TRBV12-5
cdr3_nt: TGTGCTAGTGGTTTGGGGGCATCAAGCGGCCGGTACCAAGAGACCCAGTACTTC
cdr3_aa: CASGLGASSGRYQETQYF

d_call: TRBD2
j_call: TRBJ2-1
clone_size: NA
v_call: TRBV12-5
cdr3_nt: TGTGCTAGTGGCCTAAGACTAGCGGCCTACAATGAGCAGTTCTTC
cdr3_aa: CASGLRLAAYNEQFF

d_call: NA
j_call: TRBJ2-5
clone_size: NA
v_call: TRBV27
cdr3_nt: TGTGCCAGCAGTTTAGCGTTGGAAGAGACCCAGTACTTC
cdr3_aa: CASSLALEETQYF

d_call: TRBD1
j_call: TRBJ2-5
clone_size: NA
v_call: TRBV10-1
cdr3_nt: TGCGCCAGCAGTAAGGACAGGGGTGAGACCCAGTACTTC
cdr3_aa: CASSKDRGETQYF

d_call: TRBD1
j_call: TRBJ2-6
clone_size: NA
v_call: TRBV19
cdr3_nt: TGTGCCAGTAGTATAGGGACAGGACCTTCTGGGGCCAACGTCCTGACTTTC
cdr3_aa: CASSIGTGPSGANVLTF

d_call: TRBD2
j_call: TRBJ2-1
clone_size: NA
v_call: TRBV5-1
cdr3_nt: TGCGCCAGCAGCCAGACTAGCGGGGGGATTAATGAGCAGTTCTTC
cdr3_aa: CASSQTSGGINEQFF

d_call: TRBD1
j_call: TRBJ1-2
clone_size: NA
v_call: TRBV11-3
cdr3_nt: TGTGCCAGCAGTTCCGGGACAGGGCCCTATGGCTACACCTTC
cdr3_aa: CASSSGTGPYGYTF

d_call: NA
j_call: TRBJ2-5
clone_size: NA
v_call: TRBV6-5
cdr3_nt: TGTGCCAGCTCCGGGTTTCAAGAGACCCAGTACTTC
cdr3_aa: CASSGFQETQYF

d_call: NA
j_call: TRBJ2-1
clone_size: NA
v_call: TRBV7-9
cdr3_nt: TGTGCCAGCAGCTCGGCAGGCGATGAGCAGTTCTTC
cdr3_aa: CASSSAGDEQFF

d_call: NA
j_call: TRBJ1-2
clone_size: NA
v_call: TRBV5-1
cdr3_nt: TGCGCCAGCAGCTTGGTGGGCAGGGTATTCGGCTACACCTTC
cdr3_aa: CASSLVGRVFGYTF

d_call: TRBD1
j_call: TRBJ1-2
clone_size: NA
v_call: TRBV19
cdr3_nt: TGTGCCAGCCGGGGTTGGGGACAGGCCGACTATGGCTACACCTTC
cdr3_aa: CASRGWGQADYGYTF

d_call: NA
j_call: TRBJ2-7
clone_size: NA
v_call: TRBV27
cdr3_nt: TGTGCCAGCAGTTTCCGGGGTCCAACCTACGAGCAGTACTTC
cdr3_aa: CASSFRGPTYEQYF

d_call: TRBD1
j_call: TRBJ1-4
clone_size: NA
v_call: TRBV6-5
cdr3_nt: TGTGCCAGCAGTTACCAGACAGGGGTTGGTGAAAAACTGTTTTTT
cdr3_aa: CASSYQTGVGEKLFF

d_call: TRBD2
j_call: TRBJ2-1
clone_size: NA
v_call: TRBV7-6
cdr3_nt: TGTGCCAGCAGCTTAGAGGGCGGGGGCTCCTACAATGAGCAGTTCTTC
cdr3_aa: CASSLEGGGSYNEQFF

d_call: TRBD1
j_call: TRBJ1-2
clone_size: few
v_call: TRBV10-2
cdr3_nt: TGCGCCAGCAGTGAATCCAGGACAGGGGTTAACTATGGCTACACCTTC
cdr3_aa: CASSESRTGVNYGYTF